This entry features one T cell receptor beta chain sequence. Its matching antigen is unknown. The sample belongs to a study of cytomegalovirus exposure and HLA in healthy donors. Broader study findings: For TCR beta chains, V- and J-gene trimming was later linked to a missense DCLRE1C variant. Diagnosis of cytomegalovirus status made by the classifier reportedly showed high specificity and sensitivity.

PCR was performed using 60 Vbeta and 13 Jbeta primers. The method was immunoSEQ multiplex PCR; TCRdb's version includes in-frame clones alone and lacks a portion of them. The sample shows around 180,000 clones, approximately 81% of them seen only once. This TCR was recovered from a boy under 18 in good health and CMV-seronegative. The sequencing input was PBMCs.

Written as DNA, the CDR3 is TGCGCCAGCAGCTTGGCCGGGACTAGATCCTACGAGCAGTACTTC. Amino acids: CASSLAGTRSYEQYF. The V call is TRBV5-1, the J call TRBJ2-7, with 8 positions matching TRBD2. The CDR3 is 15 amino acids. V was pared by 0 bases and J by 1 base, with 3 bases of the junction left unmatched. The germline V gene has CDR1 SGHRS and CDR2 YFSETQ. The entire variable domain, with the rest obtained from reference TRBV5-1 and TRBJ2-7, is as follows: KAGVTQTPRYLIKTRGQQVTLSCSPISGHRSVSWYQQTPGQGLQFLFEYFSETQRNKGNFPGRFSGRQFSNSRSEMNVSTLELGDSALYLCASSLAGTRSYEQYFGPGTRLTVT.